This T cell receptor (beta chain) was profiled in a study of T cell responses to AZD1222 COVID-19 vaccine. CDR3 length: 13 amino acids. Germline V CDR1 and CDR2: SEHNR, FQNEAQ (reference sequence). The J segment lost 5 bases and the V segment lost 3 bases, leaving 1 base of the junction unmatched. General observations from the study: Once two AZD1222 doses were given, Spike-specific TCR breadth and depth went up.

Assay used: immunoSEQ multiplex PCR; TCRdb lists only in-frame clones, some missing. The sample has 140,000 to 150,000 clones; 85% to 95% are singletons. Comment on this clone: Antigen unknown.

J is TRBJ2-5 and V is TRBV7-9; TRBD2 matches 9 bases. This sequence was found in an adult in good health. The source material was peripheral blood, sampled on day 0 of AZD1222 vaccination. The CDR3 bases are TGTGCCAGCAGCTTCGCGGGGGGGGAGACCCAGTACTTC. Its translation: CASSFAGGETQYF.